Below, one T cell receptor beta chain is given with its context. CDR3 length: 14 residues. CDR1 ENHRY and CDR2 SYGVKD come from the germline V gene. TCRdb reprocessed the 5' RACE reads and stores each CDR3 protein as one record, lacking DNA. Recorded here are about 160,000 distinct CDR3 sequences; the top ten clones represent 2.4%. This specimen belongs to a study of monozygotic twins with inflammatory bowel disease. This sequence was found in a human donor with ulcerative colitis or Crohn's disease, or a healthy co-twin of an affected twin (not recorded which). The V and J genes are TRBV10-3 and TRBJ2-7; TCRdb lists TRBD2, though no DNA is available to test this call. The sample taken for sequencing was blood. The CDR3: CAISEGDSGGEQYF.